A single sample is the source of the 15 T cell receptor beta chains below, sequenced in a study of shared clonotypes between healthy human individuals. The repertoire was sequenced with immunoSEQ multiplex PCR; TCRdb's copy has only in-frame clones and lacks some. The repertoire holds approximately 2,000,000 clones, with around 93% as singletons. Sequencing was carried out using naive CD4+ T cells from PBMCs. Specified subset: CD45RA+ positively selected. These receptors all come from a man aged 18 to 29 in good health. Some clones in this sample may be carry-over from other donors' samples.

This sequence joins TRBV7-2 and TRBJ2-1; tentative D call: TRBD2 (5 bases). Germline CDR1 is SGHTA and CDR2 is FQGNSA. The V and J ends lost 0 bases and 9 bases respectively, with 9 bases between them. The CDR3 totals 13 residues. The CDR3 is CASSLARTLEQFF. The CDR3 DNA follows: TGTGCCAGCAGCTTAGCGAGGACTCTTGAGCAGTTCTTC.

Concerning this clone: Other nucleotide sequences in the sample specify the same CDR3. The V call is TRBV7-9, the J call TRBJ2-7; 11 bases line up with TRBD2. After removal of 2 bases from V and 3 bases from J, the junction contained 3 bases not matched to a gene. Germline lookup yields CDR1 SEHNR and CDR2 FQNEAQ (reference sequence). The CDR3 runs to 15 residues. CDR3 region: CASSLSGTSGYEQYF. The DNA for the CDR3 is TGTGCCAGCAGCTTATCGGGGACTAGCGGCTACGAGCAGTACTTC.

This clone has only one observation. The V call is TRBV6-5, the J call TRBJ2-4; TRBD1 is a possible D gene (6 bases). Germline CDR1 and CDR2: MNHEY and SVGAGI. Trimming took off 8 bases at V and 9 bases at J, with 17 bases between the two ends. The CDR3 covers 13 residues. CDR3 region: CASGYQGSSIQYF. The CDR3, as DNA: TGTGCCAGCGGCTATCAGGGGTCAAGCATTCAGTACTTC.

CDR3 nucleotides: TGTGCCAGCAGCGCCACAGGGGAAATGAACACTGAAGCTTTCTTT. Translated, it gives CASSATGEMNTEAFF. The chain joins TRBV9 to TRBJ1-1, with TRBD1 matching over 7 bases. The CDR3 is made up of 15 amino acids. CDR1 SGDLS and CDR2 YYNGEE come from the germline V gene. V lost 3 bases to trimming and J lost 0 bases; unmatched junction nucleotides: 5.

V and J are TRBV5-1 and TRBJ2-2; 10 nucleotides match TRBD2. The V gene's germline CDR1 is SGHRS and CDR2 YFSETQ. The CDR3 spans 15 residues. V was pared by 4 bases and J by 7 bases, with 7 bases of the junction left unmatched. The CDR3, as DNA: TGCGCCAGCAGCGAACTAGCGGGAAGGATCGGGGAGCTGTTTTTT. It is translated as CASSELAGRIGELFF.

The chain employs TRBV5-6 and TRBJ1-5; 7 nucleotides line up with TRBD1. Unmatched junction bases numbered 7, after V lost 2 bases and J lost 5 bases. The CDR3 loop spans 15 amino acids. Germline-derived CDR1 and CDR2 are SGHDT and YYEEEE. DNA for the CDR3: TGTGCCAGCAGCTTTAACAGGGGTAGGTATCAGCCCCAGCATTTT. This codes for CASSFNRGRYQPQHF. Drawing the rest from reference TRBV5-6 and TRBJ1-5, the complete variable domain is DAGVTQSPTHLIKTRGQQVTLRCSPKSGHDTVSWYQQALGQGPQFIFQYYEEEERQRGNFPDRFSGHQFPNYSSELNVNALLLGDSALYLCASSFNRGRYQPQHFGDGTRLSIL.

The chain is built from TRBV11-2 and TRBJ1-2; perhaps TRBD1 as D (6 bases). Germline values: CDR1 SGHAT, CDR2 FQNNGV. V was clipped by 5 bases and J by 2 bases, with 15 bases between them. The CDR3 has 15 residues. The CDR3 bases are TGTGCCAGCAGCCCAGACCAGGGGAGAAACTATGGCTACACCTTC. Translating gives CASSPDQGRNYGYTF.

This rearrangement joins TRBV7-9 to TRBJ2-7, with 9 bases aligning to TRBD1. Germline-derived CDR1 and CDR2 are SEHNR and FQNEAQ (reference sequence). The CDR3 has 16 amino acids. Unmatched junction bases numbered 11, after V lost 5 bases and J lost 3 bases. CDR3 in DNA: TGTGCCAGCAGCAAAAAATCCGGGACAGGGAGCTACGAGCAGTACTTC. Its translation is CASSKKSGTGSYEQYF.

The J gene is TRBJ1-5, the V gene TRBV6-6; the D is unclear. Trimming shortened V by 8 bases and J by 3 bases, and 8 bases separated the two germline ends. CDR1 is MNHNY, CDR2 SVGAGI, per germline (reference sequence). The CDR3 covers 12 residues. The CDR3 loop reads CASEEFNQPQHF. CDR3 in DNA: TGTGCCAGCGAAGAGTTCAATCAGCCCCAGCATTTT.

The chain uses TRBV9 and TRBJ1-1; TRBD1 is a possible D gene (6 bases). The V and J ends lost 3 bases and 0 bases respectively, with 9 bases between them. The CDR3 length is 14 residues. Germline lookup yields CDR1 SGDLS and CDR2 YYNGEE. Here the CDR3 reads CASSGGQMNTEAFF. CDR3 DNA sequence: TGTGCCAGCAGCGGTGGACAGATGAACACTGAAGCTTTCTTT.

This clone has more than one count but fewer than ten. Other nucleotide sequences from this sample produce the same CDR3. This chain connects TRBV27 to TRBJ2-7; D remains ambiguous. V was clipped by 5 bases and J by 2 bases, with 4 bases between them. This CDR3 contains 11 residues. Germline V gives CDR1 MNHEY, CDR2 SMNVEV (reference sequence). CDR3 loop: CASSPTYEQYF. The CDR3 DNA reads TGTGCCAGCAGTCCGACCTACGAGCAGTACTTC.

V and J are TRBV27 and TRBJ2-5; 10 positions match TRBD2. Germline V gene lookup returns CDR1 MNHEY and CDR2 SMNVEV (reference sequence). CDR3 length: 18 residues. V lost 3 bases, J lost 5 bases, and 15 bases stayed unmatched. The CDR3 reads CASSFQTSGYGVRETQYF. The CDR3 nucleotides read TGTGCCAGCAGTTTTCAGACTAGCGGGTATGGGGTTCGGGAGACCCAGTACTTC.

The V gene is TRBV5-4, the J gene TRBJ2-7; D is undetermined. CDR3 length: 13 residues. CDR1 and CDR2 from the germline V gene are SGHNT and YYREEE (reference sequence). V lost 4 bases to trimming and J lost 2 bases, with 10 bases between them. The CDR3 region has the DNA TGTGCCAGCAGCCCGAAGGGTACCTACGAGCAGTACTTC. Its protein is CASSPKGTYEQYF. Based on the CDR3 plus reference TRBV5-4 and TRBJ2-7, the full variable domain is ETGVTQSPTHLIKTRGQQVTLRCSSQSGHNTVSWYQQALGQGPQFIFQYYREEENGRGNFPPRFSGLQFPNYSSELNVNALELDDSALYLCASSPKGTYEQYFGPGTRLTVT.

This clone was detected once. The rearrangement uses TRBV5-1 and TRBJ1-1, with D possibly matching TRBD1 (6 bases). This CDR3 comprises 16 residues. Trimming removed 0 bases at V and 0 bases at J, with 12 bases between. Germline values: CDR1 SGHRS, CDR2 YFSETQ. This chain's CDR3 is CASSLEVGAMNTEAFF. The CDR3 DNA is TGCGCCAGCAGCTTGGAGGTGGGGGCTATGAACACTGAAGCTTTCTTT.

The CDR3 reads CASSLRTGGIEAFF. CDR3 bases: TGCGCCAGCAGCCTACGGACAGGGGGAATTGAAGCTTTCTTT. The chain employs TRBV4-1 and TRBJ1-1, with 10 bases matching TRBD1. The CDR3 spans 14 residues. Trimming took 4 bases from V and 7 from J; bases not matched to a gene: 6. The V gene's germline CDR1 is MGHRA and CDR2 YSYEKL.